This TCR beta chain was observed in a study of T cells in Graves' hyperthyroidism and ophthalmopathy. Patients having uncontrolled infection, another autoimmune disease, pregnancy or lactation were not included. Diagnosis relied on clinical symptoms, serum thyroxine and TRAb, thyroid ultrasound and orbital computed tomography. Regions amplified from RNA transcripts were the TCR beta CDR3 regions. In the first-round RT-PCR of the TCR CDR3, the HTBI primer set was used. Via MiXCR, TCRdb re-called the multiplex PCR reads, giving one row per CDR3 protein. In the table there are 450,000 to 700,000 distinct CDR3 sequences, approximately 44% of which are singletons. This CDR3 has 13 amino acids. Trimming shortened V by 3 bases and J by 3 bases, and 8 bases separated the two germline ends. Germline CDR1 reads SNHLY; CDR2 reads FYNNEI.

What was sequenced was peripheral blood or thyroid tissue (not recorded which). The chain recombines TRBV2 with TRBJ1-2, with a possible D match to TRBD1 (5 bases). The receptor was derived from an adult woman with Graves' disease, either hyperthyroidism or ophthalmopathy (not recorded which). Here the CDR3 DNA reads TGTGCCAGCAGTGAGATGGGGGACTATGGCTACACCTTC. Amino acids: CASSEMGDYGYTF.